Described below is a single T cell receptor (beta chain) sequence and its context. Additional DNA sequences in this sample encode the identical CDR3. The sample comes from a study of shared clonotypes between healthy human individuals. Profiled with immunoSEQ multiplex PCR; TCRdb holds only in-frame clones, not every one. The profile shows about 2,500,000 clones, 90% to 95% of them singletons. With 0 bases removed from V and 2 bases from J, the gap between germline ends came to 5 bases. CDR3 length: 14 residues. Germline assignment: CDR1 SGHRS and CDR2 YFSETQ. A CD45RA+ naive subset and a CD45RA-negative memory subset were split from CD4+ cells.

The rearrangement joins TRBV5-1 to TRBJ2-2; D unclear. The material sequenced was naive CD4+ T cells sorted from blood. As to subset: CD45RA+ positively selected. The clonotype was recovered from a man aged 18 to 30 in good health. In DNA, the CDR3 is TGCGCCAGCAGCTTGGAGACTAACACCGGGGAGCTGTTTTTT. Translation gives CASSLETNTGELFF.